What follows is one T cell receptor beta chain and its context. V was cut by 4 bases and J by 9 bases, with 16 bases left in between. Germline loops: CDR1 MGHRA, CDR2 YSYEKL. The CDR3 is made up of 14 amino acids. Individual cDNA molecules carried attached unique molecular identifiers. From the 5' RACE reads, TCRdb called clonotypes with MiXCR, one entry per CDR3 protein. This sample has roughly 93,000 distinct CDR3 sequences; about 14% occur once, and the top ten carry less than 0.6%. The data stem from a study of early T cells in non-severe SARS-CoV-2 infection. For the study at large: Whole-blood bulk RNA, unsorted, was sequenced, and chains were unpaired.

The TCR sequence derives from an adult who was a healthcare worker with PCR-confirmed SARS-CoV-2 infection or an uninfected control (not recorded which). The V gene is TRBV4-1, the J gene TRBJ2-1; no clear D. The specimen was whole blood. CDR3 sequence reads: CASSLLRWGSEQFF. The DNA for the CDR3 is TGCGCCAGCAGCCTTCTAAGGTGGGGATCTGAGCAGTTCTTC.